This paragraph reports one T cell receptor beta chain. What it binds is not known. With UMI labels, 5' RACE was used to prepare the TRB cDNA libraries. Each CDR3 protein gets one entry in TCRdb, which reprocessed the 5' RACE reads and gives no DNA. Recorded for this sample: about 98,000 distinct CDR3 sequences. The sample originates from a study of CXCR3-negative and CXCR3-positive naive CD8 T cells. Study-wide findings and caveats: CXCR3-positive naive cells carried more hydrophobic TRB CDR3s than CXCR3-negative ones.

Germline V gives CDR1 DFQATT, CDR2 SNEGSKA (reference sequence). The CDR3 is 14 residues long. The sequence was obtained from a human donor in good health. Some clones in this sample may be carry-over from other donors' samples. The sample was naive CXCR3+ CD8+ T cells from blood. Subset noted: CD45RO-CCR7+CD27+CD95- naive CD8+ T cells expressing CXCR3 (TNR3+). The chain carries TRBV20-1 and TRBJ1-5; lacking DNA, the TRBD1 call made by TCRdb goes unchecked. This CDR3 is CSAWAGLGNQPQHF.